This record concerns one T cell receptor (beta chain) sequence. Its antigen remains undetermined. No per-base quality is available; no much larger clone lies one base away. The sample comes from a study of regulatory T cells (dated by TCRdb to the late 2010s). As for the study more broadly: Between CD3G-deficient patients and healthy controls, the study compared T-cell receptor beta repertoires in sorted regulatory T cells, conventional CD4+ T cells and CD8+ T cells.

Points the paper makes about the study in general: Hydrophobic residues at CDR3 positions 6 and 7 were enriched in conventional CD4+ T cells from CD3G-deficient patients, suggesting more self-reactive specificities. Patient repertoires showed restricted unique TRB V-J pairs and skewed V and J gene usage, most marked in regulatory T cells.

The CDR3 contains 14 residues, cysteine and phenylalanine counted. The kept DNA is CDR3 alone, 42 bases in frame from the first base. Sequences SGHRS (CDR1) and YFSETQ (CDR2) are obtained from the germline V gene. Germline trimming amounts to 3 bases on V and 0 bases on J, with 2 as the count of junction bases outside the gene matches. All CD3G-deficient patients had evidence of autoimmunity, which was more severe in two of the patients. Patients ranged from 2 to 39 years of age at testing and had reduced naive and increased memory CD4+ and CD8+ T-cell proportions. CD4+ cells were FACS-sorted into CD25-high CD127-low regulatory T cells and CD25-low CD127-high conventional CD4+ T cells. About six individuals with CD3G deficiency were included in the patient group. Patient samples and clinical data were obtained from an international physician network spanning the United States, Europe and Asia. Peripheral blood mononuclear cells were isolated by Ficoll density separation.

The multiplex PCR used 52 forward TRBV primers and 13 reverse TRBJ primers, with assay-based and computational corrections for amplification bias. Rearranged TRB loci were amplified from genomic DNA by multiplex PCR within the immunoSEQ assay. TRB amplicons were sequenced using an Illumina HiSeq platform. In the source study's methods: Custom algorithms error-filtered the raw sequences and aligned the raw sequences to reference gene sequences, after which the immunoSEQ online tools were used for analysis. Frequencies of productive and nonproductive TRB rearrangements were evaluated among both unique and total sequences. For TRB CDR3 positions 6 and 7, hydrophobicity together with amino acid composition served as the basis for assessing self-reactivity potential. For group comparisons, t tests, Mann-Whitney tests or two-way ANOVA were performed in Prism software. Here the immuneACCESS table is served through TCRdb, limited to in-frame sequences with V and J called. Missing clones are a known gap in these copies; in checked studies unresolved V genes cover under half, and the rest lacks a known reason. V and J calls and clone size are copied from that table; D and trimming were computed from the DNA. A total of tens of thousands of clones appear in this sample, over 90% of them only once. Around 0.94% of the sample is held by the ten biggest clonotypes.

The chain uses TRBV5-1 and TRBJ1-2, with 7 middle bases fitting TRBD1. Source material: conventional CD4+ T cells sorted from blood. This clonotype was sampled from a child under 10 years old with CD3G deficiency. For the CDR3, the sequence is CASSSGTANYGYTF. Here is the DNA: TGCGCCAGCAGCTCCGGGACAGCTAACTATGGCTACACCTTC.